The T cell receptor beta chain under discussion was sequenced for a study of blood T cell repertoires in COVID-19. Turning to the study itself: There were acute and convalescent COVID-19 samples, and they came from the United States, Italy and Spain. Nucleic acid was either cDNA or gDNA, and it came from T cells, B-cell-depleted T cells, or PBMCs.

This clone appeared once. In the authors' methods: Quantification of nucleated cells was approximated via reference gene primer amplification. The method was immunoSEQ multiplex PCR; TCRdb's version includes in-frame clones alone and lacks a portion of them. The D gene and trimming were derived from the DNA, and the V and J assignments and clone size from that table. The sample lists approximately 170,000 clones, 80% to 90% occurring once. The CDR3 sequence is 12 residues long. V was pared by 8 bases and J by 3 bases, with 8 bases between. Germline lookup yields CDR1 LGHDT and CDR2 YNNKEL (reference sequence).

This receptor was identified in a woman aged 65 to 85 with acute or convalescent COVID-19. The specimen was peripheral blood. The chain recombines TRBV3-1 (or the pseudogene TRBV3-2) with TRBJ1-3; D might be TRBD1 (5 bases). CDR3 coding DNA: TGTGCCAGCTCAGGGTATGGAAACACCATATATTTT. Translated: CASSGYGNTIYF.